This record looks at one T cell receptor (beta chain) sequence and its context. The antigen is undetermined. The sample belongs to a study of shared clonotypes between healthy human individuals. CD45RA-negative memory and CD45RA+ naive subsets were split from the CD4+ cells. General study results and limits: Relative to their counterparts shared across all four donors, non-shared clonotypes exhibited diminished generation probabilities.

Sequencing was at deep level. Authors' analysis steps: As immunoSEQ supplied junction-only sequences (without quality scores), filtering differed. TCRdb's table, derived via immunoSEQ multiplex PCR, lists solely in-frame clones and lacks some. The V and J calls and clone size come from that table; D and trimming were worked out from the DNA. The table records around 2.5 million clones, under 95% of them present only once. The CDR3 length is 15 residues. Trimming took off 5 bases at V and 7 bases at J, with 20 bases between the two ends. The germline V gene encodes CDR1 SEHNR and CDR2 FQNEAQ (reference sequence).

The rearrangement uses TRBV7-9 and TRBJ1-2; D not resolved. The specimen was naive CD4+ T cells from PBMCs. Sample subset: CD45RA+ positively selected. The TCR was taken from a man between 18 and 35 years old in good health. Some clones in this sample may be carry-over from other donors' samples. CDR3 in amino acids: CASSRNSWPGGGYTF. DNA for the CDR3: TGTGCCAGCAGCCGGAATTCGTGGCCCGGCGGTGGCTACACCTTC.